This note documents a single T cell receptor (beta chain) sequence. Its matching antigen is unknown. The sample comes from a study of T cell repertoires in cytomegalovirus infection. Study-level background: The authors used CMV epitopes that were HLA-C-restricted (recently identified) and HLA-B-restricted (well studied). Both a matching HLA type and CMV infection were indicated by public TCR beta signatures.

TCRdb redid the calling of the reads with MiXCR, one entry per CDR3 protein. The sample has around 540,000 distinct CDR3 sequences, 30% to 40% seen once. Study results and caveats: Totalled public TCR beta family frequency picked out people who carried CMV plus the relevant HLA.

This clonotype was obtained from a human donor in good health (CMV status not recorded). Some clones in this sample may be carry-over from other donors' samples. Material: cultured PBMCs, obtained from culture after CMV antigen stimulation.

DNA for the CDR3: TGTGCCAGCAGTCCTGGACAGGTCCGGGTCACTGAAGCTTTCTTT. This encodes CASSPGQVRVTEAFF. This chain connects TRBV28 to TRBJ1-1; 7 nucleotides match TRBD1. The CDR3 is 15 residues long. J lost 4 bases, V lost 5 bases, and 10 bases had no gene match. CDR1 and CDR2 from the germline V gene are MDHEN and SYDVKM.